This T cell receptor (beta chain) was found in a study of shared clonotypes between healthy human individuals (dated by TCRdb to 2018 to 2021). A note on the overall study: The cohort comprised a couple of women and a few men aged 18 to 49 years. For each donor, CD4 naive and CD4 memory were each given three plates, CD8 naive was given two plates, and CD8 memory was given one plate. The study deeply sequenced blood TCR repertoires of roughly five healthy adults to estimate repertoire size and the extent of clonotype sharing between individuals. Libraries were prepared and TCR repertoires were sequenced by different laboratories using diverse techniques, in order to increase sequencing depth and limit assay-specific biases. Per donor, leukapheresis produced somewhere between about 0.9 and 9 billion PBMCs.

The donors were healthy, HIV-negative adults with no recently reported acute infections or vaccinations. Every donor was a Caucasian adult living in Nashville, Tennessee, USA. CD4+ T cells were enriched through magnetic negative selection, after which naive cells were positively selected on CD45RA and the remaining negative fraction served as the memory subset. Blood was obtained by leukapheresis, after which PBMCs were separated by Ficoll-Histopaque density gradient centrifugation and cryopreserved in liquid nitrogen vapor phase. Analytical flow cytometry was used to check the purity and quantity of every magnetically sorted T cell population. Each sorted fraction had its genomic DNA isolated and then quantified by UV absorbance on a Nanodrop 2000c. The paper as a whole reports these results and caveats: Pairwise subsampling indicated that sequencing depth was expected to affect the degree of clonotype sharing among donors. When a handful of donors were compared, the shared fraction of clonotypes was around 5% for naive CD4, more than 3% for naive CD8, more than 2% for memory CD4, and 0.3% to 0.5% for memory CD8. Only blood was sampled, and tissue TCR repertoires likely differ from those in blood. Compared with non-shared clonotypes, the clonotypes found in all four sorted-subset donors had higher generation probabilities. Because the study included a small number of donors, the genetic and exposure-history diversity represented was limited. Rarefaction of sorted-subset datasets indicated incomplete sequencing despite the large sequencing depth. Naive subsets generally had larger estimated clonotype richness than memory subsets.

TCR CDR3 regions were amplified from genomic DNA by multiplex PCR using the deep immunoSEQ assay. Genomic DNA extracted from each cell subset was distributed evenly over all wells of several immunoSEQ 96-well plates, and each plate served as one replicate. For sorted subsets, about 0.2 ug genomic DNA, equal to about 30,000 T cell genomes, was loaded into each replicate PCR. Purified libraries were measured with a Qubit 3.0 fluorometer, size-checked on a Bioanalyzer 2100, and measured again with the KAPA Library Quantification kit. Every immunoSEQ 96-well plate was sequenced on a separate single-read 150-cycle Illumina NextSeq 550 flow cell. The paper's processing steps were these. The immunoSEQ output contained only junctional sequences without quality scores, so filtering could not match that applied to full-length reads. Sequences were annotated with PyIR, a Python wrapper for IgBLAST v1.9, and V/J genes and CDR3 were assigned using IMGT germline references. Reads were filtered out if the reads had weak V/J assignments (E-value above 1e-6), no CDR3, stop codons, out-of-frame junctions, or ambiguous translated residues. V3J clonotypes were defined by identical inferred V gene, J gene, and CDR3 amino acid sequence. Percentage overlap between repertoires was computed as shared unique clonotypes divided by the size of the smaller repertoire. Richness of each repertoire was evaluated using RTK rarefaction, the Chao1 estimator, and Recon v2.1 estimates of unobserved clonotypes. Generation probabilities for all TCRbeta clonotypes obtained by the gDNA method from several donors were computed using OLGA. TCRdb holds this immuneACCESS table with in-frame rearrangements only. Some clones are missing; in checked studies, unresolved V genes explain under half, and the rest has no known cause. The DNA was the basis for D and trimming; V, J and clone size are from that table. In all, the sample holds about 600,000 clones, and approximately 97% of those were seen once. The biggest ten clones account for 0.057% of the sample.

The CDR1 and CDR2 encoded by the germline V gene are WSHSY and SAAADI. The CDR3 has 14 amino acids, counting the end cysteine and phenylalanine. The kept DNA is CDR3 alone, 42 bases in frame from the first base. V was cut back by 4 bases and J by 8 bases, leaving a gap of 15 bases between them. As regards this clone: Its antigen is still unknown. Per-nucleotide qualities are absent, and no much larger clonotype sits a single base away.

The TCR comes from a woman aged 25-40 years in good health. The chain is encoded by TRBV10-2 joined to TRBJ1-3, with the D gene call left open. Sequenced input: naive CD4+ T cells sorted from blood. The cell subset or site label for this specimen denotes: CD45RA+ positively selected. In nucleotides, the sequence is TGCGCCAGCAGTGCTAGGGCAGCAGAATACACCATATATTTT. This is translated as CASSARAAEYTIYF.